This T cell receptor beta chain was observed in a study of blood T cell repertoires in COVID-19. Study background: The study drew acute and convalescent COVID-19 samples from the United States, Italy and Spain. The analysed material was cDNA or gDNA that came from T cells, B-cell-depleted T cells, or PBMCs.

This CDR3 has 17 amino acids. From germline, CDR1 is MNHEY and CDR2 SVGEGT. The V and J ends lost 5 bases and 1 base, in that order; junction bases with no gene match: 8. The data were produced by immunoSEQ multiplex PCR, yet TCRdb's version contains in-frame clones alone and is incomplete. This sample has around 160,000 clones; roughly 90% occur once, and the top ten carry approximately 3%. The sequence was obtained from a man aged 55 to 70 with acute or convalescent COVID-19. J is TRBJ1-5 and V is TRBV6-2 or TRBV6-3; 10 positions match TRBD1. Material: peripheral blood. As DNA, the CDR3 is TGTGCCAGCAGTCAAGACAGGGGGCAGTTGAGCAATCAGCCCCAGCATTTT. It is translated as CASSQDRGQLSNQPQHF.